This T cell receptor (beta chain) appears in the sequencing data of a study of cytomegalovirus exposure and HLA in healthy donors. Study context: Inside one of the first data releases sat about 91 million unique TCRs taken from HLA-typed donors. Study results and limitations: As immune exposure information, only CMV serostatus was available. Several top significant clusters appeared, in a later analysis, to be linked to common viral pathogens. Cytomegalovirus status was reportedly diagnosed by the classifier with high sensitivity and specificity.

Trimming shortened V by 8 bases and J by 7 bases, and 9 bases separated the two germline ends. The germline CDR1 and CDR2 sequences are MNHEY and SVGAGI. The CDR3 length is 10 residues. The PCR had 60 Vbeta and 13 Jbeta primers. The data were produced by immunoSEQ multiplex PCR, yet TCRdb's version contains in-frame clones alone and is incomplete. In the table there are fewer than 100,000 clones, 60% to 80% of which are singletons. Note on this clone: The antigen remains undetermined.

V usage is TRBV6-5 and J usage is TRBJ2-7; D remains ambiguous. The sequence was obtained from a female donor in good health and CMV-seronegative. Sequencing was done on a sample of PBMCs. CDR3 bases: TGTGCCAGCGGTTCAGGAGAGCAGTACTTC. Translated, it gives CASGSGEQYF.